This passage covers 10 T cell receptor beta chains from one sample sequenced in a study of control samples from healthy donors and cancer patients. TCRdb's table, derived via immunoSEQ multiplex PCR, lists solely in-frame clones and lacks some. The sample lists some 100,000 clones, about 89% occurring once. Material: blood. The receptors originated from a woman aged 45 to 65 in good health.

This chain uses TRBV30 with TRBJ2-2, with TRBD1 identical over 9 bases. The CDR3 length is 15 residues. The J segment lost 6 bases and the V segment lost 5 bases, leaving 10 bases of the junction unmatched. The germline V gene has CDR1 GTSNPN and CDR2 SVGIG (reference sequence). CDR3 amino acids: CAWYPGQGPPGELFF. The DNA for the CDR3 is TGTGCCTGGTATCCGGGACAGGGACCCCCCGGGGAGCTGTTTTTT.

A single count supports this clone. This chain connects TRBV7-3 to TRBJ1-6; TRBD1 agrees at 8 bases. The CDR3 runs 14 residues. The junction had 4 bases not matched to a gene; V was cut back by 5 bases and J by 7 bases. CDR1 and CDR2 from the germline V gene are SGHTA and FQGTGA. CDR3 residues: CASSPDRGNSPLHF. CDR3 DNA sequence: TGTGCCAGCAGCCCCGACAGGGGCAATTCACCCCTCCACTTT.

The chain joins TRBV5-4 to TRBJ1-3; D is uncertain. The CDR3 has 14 residues. The V gene's germline CDR1 is SGHNT and CDR2 YYREEE (reference sequence). Trimming removed 0 bases at V and 5 bases at J, with 9 bases between. The DNA for the CDR3 is TGTGCCAGCAGCTTGGGGTCAGCCCGAAACACCATATATTTT. This codes for CASSLGSARNTIYF.

The V call is TRBV6-2 or TRBV6-3, the J call TRBJ1-2, with D maybe TRBD1 (6 bases). There are 14 residues in the CDR3. Germline V gene sequence: CDR1 MNHEY, CDR2 SVGEGT. The germline V and J ends were trimmed by 6 bases and 4 bases, with 15 bases remaining between them. The CDR3 DNA is TGTGCCAGCAGCGACTCGCTCAGGGGCTATGGCTACACCTTC. The encoded protein is CASSDSLRGYGYTF.

The chain couples TRBV6-6 to TRBJ1-2; tentative D call: TRBD1 (5 bases). This CDR3 is 13 amino acids long. Between the trimmed V and J ends, which lost 0 bases and 8 bases, there was a span of 10 bases. Germline V CDR1 and CDR2: MNHNY, SVGAGI (reference sequence). The CDR3 DNA follows: TGTGCCAGCAGTTACTCAAAGGGGAAGGGCTACACCTTC. This sequence encodes CASSYSKGKGYTF.

This sequence joins TRBV6-6 and TRBJ2-1; 7 bases match TRBD1. Germline CDR1 is MNHNY and CDR2 is SVGAGI (reference sequence). The CDR3 extends over 12 amino acids. The V segment lost 8 bases and the J segment 6 bases; nucleotides outside the gene matches: 4. CDR3 loop: CASQGEGNEQFF. The CDR3 region has the DNA TGTGCCAGCCAGGGGGAAGGCAATGAGCAGTTCTTC.

This clone has a single count. The chain has TRBV7-2 and TRBJ1-1; D remains unclear. Germline V lookup: CDR1 SGHTA, CDR2 FQGNSA. Trimming cost V 5 bases and J 2 bases, with 9 bases left between them. The CDR3 runs to 13 residues. CDR3 residues: CASSPNTNTEAFF. The CDR3 bases are TGTGCCAGCAGCCCAAACACTAACACTGAAGCTTTCTTT.

The chain combines TRBV29-1 with TRBJ1-1; D is ambiguous. There are 10 residues in the CDR3. V shed 5 bases and J shed 7 bases, with 8 bases lying between them. Germline loops: CDR1 SQVTM, CDR2 ANQGSEA. CDR3 DNA sequence: TGCAGCGTTATAACGAGTGAAGCTTTCTTT. This gives the protein CSVITSEAFF.

The chain uses TRBV2 and TRBJ2-1; the match to TRBD2 covers 8 bases. The junction had 14 bases not matched to a gene; V was cut back by 5 bases and J by 14 bases. The CDR3 is made up of 14 amino acids. In germline, CDR1 is SNHLY, CDR2 FYNNEI. The CDR3 spells CASSIAGPSPGKFF. DNA for the CDR3: TGTGCCAGCAGTATAGCGGGGCCATCACCAGGAAAGTTCTTC.

This clone was counted once. The gene calls are TRBV27 and TRBJ2-3; no reliable D call. The CDR3 totals 14 residues. The germline CDR1 and CDR2 sequences are MNHEY and SMNVEV (reference sequence). V lost 5 bases, J lost 4 bases, and 13 bases lay in between. The CDR3 nucleotides are TGTGCCAGCAGTAGCTCATGGGTCCCAGATACGCAGTATTTT. This translates into CASSSSWVPDTQYF.